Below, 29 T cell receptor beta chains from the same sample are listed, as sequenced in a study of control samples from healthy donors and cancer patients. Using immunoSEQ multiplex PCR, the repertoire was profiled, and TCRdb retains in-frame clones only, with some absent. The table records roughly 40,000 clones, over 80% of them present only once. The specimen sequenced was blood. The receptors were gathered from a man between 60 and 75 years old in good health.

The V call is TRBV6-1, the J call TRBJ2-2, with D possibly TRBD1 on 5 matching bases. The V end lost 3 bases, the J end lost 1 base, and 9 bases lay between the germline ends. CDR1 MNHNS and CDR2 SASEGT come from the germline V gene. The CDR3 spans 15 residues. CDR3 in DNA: TGTGCCAGCAGTGAGGGGCAGTTGAACACCGGGGAGCTGTTTTTT. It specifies CASSEGQLNTGELFF.

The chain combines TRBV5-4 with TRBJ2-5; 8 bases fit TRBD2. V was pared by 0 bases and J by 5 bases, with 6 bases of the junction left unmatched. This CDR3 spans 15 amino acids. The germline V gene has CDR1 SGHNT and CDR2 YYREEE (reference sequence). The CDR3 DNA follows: TGTGCCAGCAGCTTGGGTAGCGGGATGTTGGAGACCCAGTACTTC. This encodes CASSLGSGMLETQYF. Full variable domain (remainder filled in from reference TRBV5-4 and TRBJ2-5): ETGVTQSPTHLIKTRGQQVTLRCSSQSGHNTVSWYQQALGQGPQFIFQYYREEENGRGNFPPRFSGLQFPNYSSELNVNALELDDSALYLCASSLGSGMLETQYFGPGTRLLVL.

In DNA, the CDR3 is TGTGCCAGCAGCTTACAGGGGGCAGGGAAGGATACGCAGTATTTT. Residues: CASSLQGAGKDTQYF. The chain employs TRBV5-4 and TRBJ2-3; 9 nucleotides line up with TRBD1. CDR3 length: 15 residues. The junction had 7 bases not matched to a gene; V was cut back by 2 bases and J by 6 bases. CDR1 and CDR2 from the germline V gene are SGHNT and YYREEE (reference sequence).

CDR3 residues: CSVEDRAGMNTEAFF. DNA for the CDR3: TGCAGCGTTGAAGATCGGGCAGGGATGAACACTGAAGCTTTCTTT. The rearrangement uses TRBV29-1 and TRBJ1-1; perhaps TRBD1 as D (5 bases). The CDR3 runs 15 residues. Germline V gene lookup returns CDR1 SQVTM and CDR2 ANQGSEA. Between the trimmed V and J ends, which lost 0 bases and 0 bases, there was a span of 11 bases.

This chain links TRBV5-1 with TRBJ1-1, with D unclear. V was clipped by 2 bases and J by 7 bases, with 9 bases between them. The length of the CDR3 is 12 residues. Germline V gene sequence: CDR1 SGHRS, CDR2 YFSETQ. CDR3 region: CASSLTWGEAFF. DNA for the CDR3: TGCGCCAGCAGCTTAACTTGGGGTGAAGCTTTCTTT.

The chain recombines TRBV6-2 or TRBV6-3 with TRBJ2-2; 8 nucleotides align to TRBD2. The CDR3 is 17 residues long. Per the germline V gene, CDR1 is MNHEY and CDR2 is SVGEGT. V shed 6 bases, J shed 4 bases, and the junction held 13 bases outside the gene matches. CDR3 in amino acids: CASSSRKSGGSTGELFF. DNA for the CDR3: TGTGCCAGCAGCTCCCGGAAGAGCGGGGGTTCCACCGGGGAGCTGTTTTTT.

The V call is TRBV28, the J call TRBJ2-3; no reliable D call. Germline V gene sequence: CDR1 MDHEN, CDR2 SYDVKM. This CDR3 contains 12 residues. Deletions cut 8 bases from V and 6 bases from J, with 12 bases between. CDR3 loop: CASFGGLDTQYF. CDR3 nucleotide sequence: TGTGCCAGCTTCGGCGGATTGGATACGCAGTATTTT. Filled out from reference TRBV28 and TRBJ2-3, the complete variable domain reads DVKVTQSSRYLVKRTGEKVFLECVQDMDHENMFWYRQDPGLGLRLIYFSYDVKMKEKGDIPEGYSVSREKKERFSLILESASTNQTSMYLCASFGGLDTQYFGPGTRLTVL.

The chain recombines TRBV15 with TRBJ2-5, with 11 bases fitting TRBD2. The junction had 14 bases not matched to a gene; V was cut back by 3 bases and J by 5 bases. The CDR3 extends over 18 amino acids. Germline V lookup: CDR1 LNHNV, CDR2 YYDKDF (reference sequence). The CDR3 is CATSSEIAGGLPYETQYF. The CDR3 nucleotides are TGTGCCACCAGCAGTGAAATAGCGGGAGGGCTTCCTTATGAGACCCAGTACTTC.

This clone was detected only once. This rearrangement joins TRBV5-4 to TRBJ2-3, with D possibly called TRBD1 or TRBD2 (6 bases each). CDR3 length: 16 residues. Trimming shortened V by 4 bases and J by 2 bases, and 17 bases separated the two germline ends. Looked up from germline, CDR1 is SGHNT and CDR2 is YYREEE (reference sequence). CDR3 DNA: TGTGCCAGCAGCCCTGGTACGGGGGCCTCCACAGATACGCAGTATTTT. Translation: CASSPGTGASTDTQYF.

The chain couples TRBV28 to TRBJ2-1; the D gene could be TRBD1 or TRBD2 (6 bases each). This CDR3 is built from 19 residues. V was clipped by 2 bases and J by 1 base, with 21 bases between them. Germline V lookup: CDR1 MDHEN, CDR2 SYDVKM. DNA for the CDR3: TGTGCCAGCAGTTTACCCCTGGGGGCGGGATCGTTTTCCTACAATGAGCAGTTCTTC. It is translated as CASSLPLGAGSFSYNEQFF. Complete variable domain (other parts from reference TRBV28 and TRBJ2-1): DVKVTQSSRYLVKRTGEKVFLECVQDMDHENMFWYRQDPGLGLRLIYFSYDVKMKEKGDIPEGYSVSREKKERFSLILESASTNQTSMYLCASSLPLGAGSFSYNEQFFGPGTRLTVL.

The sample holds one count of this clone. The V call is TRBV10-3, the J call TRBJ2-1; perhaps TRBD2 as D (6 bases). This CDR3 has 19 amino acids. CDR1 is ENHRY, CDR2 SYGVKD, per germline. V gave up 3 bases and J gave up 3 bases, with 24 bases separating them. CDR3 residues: CAISDHSGGTRGGYNEQFF. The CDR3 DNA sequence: TGTGCCATCAGTGACCACTCCGGGGGAACTCGCGGCGGCTACAATGAGCAGTTCTTC.

The chain's CDR3 is CASSTGQYTEAFF. CDR3 DNA sequence: TGTGCCAGCAGCACAGGACAGTACACTGAAGCTTTCTTT. The chain employs TRBV7-2 and TRBJ1-1; possibly TRBD1 for D (6 bases). The V gene lost 5 bases and the J gene lost 3 bases, with 10 bases spanning the gap. The germline CDR1 and CDR2 sequences are SGHTA and FQGNSA. This CDR3 is built from 13 residues.

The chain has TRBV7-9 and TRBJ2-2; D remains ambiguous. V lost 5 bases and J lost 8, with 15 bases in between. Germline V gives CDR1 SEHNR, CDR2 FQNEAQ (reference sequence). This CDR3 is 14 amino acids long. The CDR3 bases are TGTGCCAGCAGCCACACGATTGTCGTTGGGGAGCTGTTTTTT. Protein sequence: CASSHTIVVGELFF.

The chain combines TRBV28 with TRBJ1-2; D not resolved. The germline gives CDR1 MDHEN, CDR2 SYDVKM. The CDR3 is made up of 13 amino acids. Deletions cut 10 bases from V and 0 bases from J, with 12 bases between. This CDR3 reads CATRDASNYGYTF. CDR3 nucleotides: TGTGCCACGCGCGACGCCTCTAACTATGGCTACACCTTC.

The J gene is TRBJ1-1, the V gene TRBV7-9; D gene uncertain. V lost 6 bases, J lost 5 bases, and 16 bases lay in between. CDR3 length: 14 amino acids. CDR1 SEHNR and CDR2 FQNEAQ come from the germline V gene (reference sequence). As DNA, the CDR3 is TGTGCCAGCAGGGGCAGGATGAGCGCTACTGAAGCTTTCTTT. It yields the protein CASRGRMSATEAFF.

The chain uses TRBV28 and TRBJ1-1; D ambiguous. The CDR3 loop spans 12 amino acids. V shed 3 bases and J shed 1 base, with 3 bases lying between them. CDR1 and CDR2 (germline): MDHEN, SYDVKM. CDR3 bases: TGTGCCAGCAGTTTGCAGAACACTGAAGCTTTCTTT. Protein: CASSLQNTEAFF. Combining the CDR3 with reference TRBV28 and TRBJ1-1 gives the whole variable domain DVKVTQSSRYLVKRTGEKVFLECVQDMDHENMFWYRQDPGLGLRLIYFSYDVKMKEKGDIPEGYSVSREKKERFSLILESASTNQTSMYLCASSLQNTEAFFGQGTRLTVV.

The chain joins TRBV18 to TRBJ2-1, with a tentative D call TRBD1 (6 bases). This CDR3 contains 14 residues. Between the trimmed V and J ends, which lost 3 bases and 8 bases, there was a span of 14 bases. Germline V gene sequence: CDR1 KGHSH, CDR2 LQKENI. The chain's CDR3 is CASSPGHTKDEQFF. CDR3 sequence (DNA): TGTGCCAGCTCACCGGGACACACTAAGGATGAGCAGTTCTTC.

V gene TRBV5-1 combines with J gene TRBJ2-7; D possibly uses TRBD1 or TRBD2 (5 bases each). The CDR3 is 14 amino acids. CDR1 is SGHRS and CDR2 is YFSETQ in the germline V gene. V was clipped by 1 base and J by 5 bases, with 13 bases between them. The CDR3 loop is CASSLRAGSHEQYF. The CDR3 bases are TGCGCCAGCAGCTTGAGGGCAGGGAGCCACGAGCAGTACTTC.

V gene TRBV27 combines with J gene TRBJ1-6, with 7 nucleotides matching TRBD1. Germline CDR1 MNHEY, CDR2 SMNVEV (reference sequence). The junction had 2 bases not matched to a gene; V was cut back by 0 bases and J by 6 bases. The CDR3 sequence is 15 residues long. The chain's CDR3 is CASSLSGTVNSPLHF. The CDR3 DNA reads TGTGCCAGCAGTTTATCAGGGACAGTTAATTCACCCCTCCACTTT.

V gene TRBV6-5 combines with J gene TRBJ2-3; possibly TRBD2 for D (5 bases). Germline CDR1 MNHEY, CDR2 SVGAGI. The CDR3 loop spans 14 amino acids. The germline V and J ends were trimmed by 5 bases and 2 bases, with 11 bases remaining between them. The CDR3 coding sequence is TGTGCCAGCAGTCCCTGGGAGTTCACAGATACGCAGTATTTT. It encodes CASSPWEFTDTQYF.

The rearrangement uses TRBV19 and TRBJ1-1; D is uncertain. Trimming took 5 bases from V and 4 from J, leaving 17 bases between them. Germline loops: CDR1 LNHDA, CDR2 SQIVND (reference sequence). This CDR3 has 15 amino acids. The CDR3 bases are TGTGCCAGTAGTGTTGCTAGGGTTTGGGGCACTGAAGCTTTCTTT. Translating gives CASSVARVWGTEAFF.

In nucleotides, the CDR3 is TGTGCCAGCAGTCGCGACAGGGGCAATCAGCCCCAGCATTTT. This gives the protein CASSRDRGNQPQHF. The rearrangement links TRBV2 to TRBJ1-5; 7 nucleotides match TRBD1. This CDR3 has 14 amino acids. V lost 5 bases, J lost 2 bases, and 3 bases stayed unmatched. CDR1 is SNHLY and CDR2 is FYNNEI in the germline V gene.

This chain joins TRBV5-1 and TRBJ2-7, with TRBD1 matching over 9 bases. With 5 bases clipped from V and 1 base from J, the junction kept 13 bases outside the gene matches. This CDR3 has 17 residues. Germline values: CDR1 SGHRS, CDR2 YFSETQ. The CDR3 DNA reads TGCGCCAGCAGATCGAACCCGGGACAGGGAAGGTCCTACGAGCAGTACTTC. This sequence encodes CASRSNPGQGRSYEQYF.

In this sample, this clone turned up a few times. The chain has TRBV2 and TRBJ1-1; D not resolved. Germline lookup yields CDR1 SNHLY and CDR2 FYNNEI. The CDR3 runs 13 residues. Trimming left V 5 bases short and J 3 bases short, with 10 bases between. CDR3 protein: CASSKREDTEAFF. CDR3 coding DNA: TGTGCCAGCAGTAAGAGGGAGGACACTGAAGCTTTCTTT.

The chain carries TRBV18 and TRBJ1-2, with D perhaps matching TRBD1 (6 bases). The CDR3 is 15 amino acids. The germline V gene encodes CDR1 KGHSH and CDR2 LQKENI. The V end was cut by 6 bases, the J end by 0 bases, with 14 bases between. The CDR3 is CASSEMGASNYGYTF. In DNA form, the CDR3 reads TGTGCCAGCTCCGAAATGGGGGCGTCTAACTATGGCTACACCTTC.

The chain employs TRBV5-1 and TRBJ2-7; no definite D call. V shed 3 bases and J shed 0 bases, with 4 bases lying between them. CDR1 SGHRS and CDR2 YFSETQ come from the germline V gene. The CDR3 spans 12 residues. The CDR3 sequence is CASSSGSYEQYF. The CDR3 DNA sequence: TGCGCCAGCAGCTCTGGCTCCTACGAGCAGTACTTC. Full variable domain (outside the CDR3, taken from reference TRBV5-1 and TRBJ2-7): KAGVTQTPRYLIKTRGQQVTLSCSPISGHRSVSWYQQTPGQGLQFLFEYFSETQRNKGNFPGRFSGRQFSNSRSEMNVSTLELGDSALYLCASSSGSYEQYFGPGTRLTVT.

CDR3 residues: CASRTGNTEAFF. The CDR3 region has the DNA TGTGCCAGCAGGACAGGGAACACTGAAGCTTTCTTT. This chain links TRBV27 with TRBJ1-1; possibly TRBD1 for D (6 bases). Germline V lookup: CDR1 MNHEY, CDR2 SMNVEV (reference sequence). The CDR3 is made up of 12 amino acids. The V end lost 6 bases, the J end lost 1 base, and 6 bases lay between the germline ends.

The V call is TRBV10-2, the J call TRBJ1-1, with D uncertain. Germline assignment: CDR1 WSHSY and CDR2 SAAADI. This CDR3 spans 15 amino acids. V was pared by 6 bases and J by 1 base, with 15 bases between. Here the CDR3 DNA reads TGCGCCAGCAGGTCCGTAAACAGTCAGAACACTGAAGCTTTCTTT. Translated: CASRSVNSQNTEAFF.

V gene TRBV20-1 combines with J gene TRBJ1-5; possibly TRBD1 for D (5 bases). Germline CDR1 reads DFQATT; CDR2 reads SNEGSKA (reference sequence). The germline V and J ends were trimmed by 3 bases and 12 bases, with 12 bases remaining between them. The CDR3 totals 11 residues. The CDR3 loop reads CSASPGGNQHF. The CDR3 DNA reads TGCAGTGCTAGCCCGGGGGGGAACCAGCATTTT.